This T cell receptor beta chain emerged from a study of early T cells in non-severe SARS-CoV-2 infection. One entry per CDR3 protein, called by TCRdb with MiXCR from the 5' RACE reads. Of under 70,000 distinct CDR3 sequences listed, about 8% are singletons. The sequencing used whole blood, collected at baseline. The TCR sequence derives from an adult who was a healthcare worker with PCR-confirmed SARS-CoV-2 infection or an uninfected control (not recorded which).

The CDR3 loop reads CASSYSPREGYNEQFF. CDR3 nucleotide sequence: TGTGCCAGCAGTTACTCCCCTCGGGAGGGTTACAATGAGCAGTTCTTC. The chain recombines TRBV6-5 with TRBJ2-1; the match to TRBD2 covers 8 bases. Trimming removed 0 bases from V and 4 bases from J; junction bases left unmatched: 5. CDR1 is MNHEY, CDR2 SVGAGI, per germline. The CDR3 consists of 16 residues.